These T cell receptor beta chains were read from a single sample in a study of blood T cell repertoires in COVID-19. The data were produced by immunoSEQ multiplex PCR, yet TCRdb's version contains in-frame clones alone and is incomplete. The sample yields roughly 100,000 clones, approximately 85% seen once. The specimen was peripheral blood. The receptor set was obtained from a human donor in a cohort sampled during active COVID-19. Both conserved end residues are part of each CDR3. The D gene is left open where the match is weak. Size is stated for part of the rows, as once, few or many counts, or as a class when the clone is expanded.

J	size	V	D	DNA	CDR3
TRBJ2-1	-	TRBV6-5	TRBD2	TGTGCCAGCAGCAAGGACGGGGGGTCGTACAATGAGCAGTTCTTC	CASSKDGGSYNEQFF
TRBJ1-2	once	TRBV6-1	-	TGTGCCAGCAGTGAAGCCGGAGCGATCACCTTC	CASSEAGAITF
TRBJ2-7	-	TRBV27	-	TGTGCCAGCAGTTTTCGGGGGGCGAGATACGAGCAGTACTTC	CASSFRGARYEQYF
TRBJ1-2	-	TRBV6-6	-	TGTGCCAGCAGTTACTCGCAGTCCCGCTATGGCTACACCTTC	CASSYSQSRYGYTF
TRBJ1-6	-	TRBV14	TRBD1	TGTGCCAGCAGCCAATTCGACAGGGGTCTTCAGCACTTT	CASSQFDRGLQHF
TRBJ1-2	few	TRBV12-3/TRBV12-4	TRBD1	TGTGCCAGCAGTAAGGACAGGGAAGGCTACACCTTC	CASSKDREGYTF
TRBJ1-1	-	TRBV6-5	-	TGTGCCAGCAGGGCCCGGAACACTGAAGCTTTCTTT	CASRARNTEAFF
TRBJ2-5	-	TRBV4-3	-	TGCGCCAGCAGCGTTGACCCGGGGGTGGAGACCCAGTACTTC	CASSVDPGVETQYF
TRBJ2-3	-	TRBV19	TRBD1	TGTGCCAGTAGTTCGACAGGGGCAGATACGCAGTATTTT	CASSSTGADTQYF
TRBJ2-2	-	TRBV6-4	-	TGTGCCAGCAGTGTTGAGCCCACCGGGGAGCTGTTTTTT	CASSVEPTGELFF
TRBJ2-1	few	TRBV24-1	-	TGTGCCACCTCTCGCGGATACAATGAGCAGTTCTTC	CATSRGYNEQFF
TRBJ2-5	once	TRBV29-1	-	TGCAGCGTTGAAGATATCGAGGGAGTGGTAGAGACCCAGTACTTC	CSVEDIEGVVETQYF
TRBJ2-7	-	TRBV2	TRBD2	TGTGCCAGCAGCCCCAGGACTAGCGGGGGATACGAGCAGTACTTC	CASSPRTSGGYEQYF
TRBJ2-3	-	TRBV6-2/TRBV6-3	TRBD2	TGTGCCAGCACCCCAGCGGGAGAAAATACGCAGTATTTT	CASTPAGENTQYF
TRBJ1-4	-	TRBV11-2	-	TGTGCCAGCAGCCACAACTCGGGGGGGCGGGAAAAACTGTTTTTT	CASSHNSGGREKLFF
TRBJ2-7	-	TRBV4-3	-	TGCGCCAGCAGCCAAGAGACGGACAGTACCTACGAGCAGTACTTC	CASSQETDSTYEQYF
TRBJ2-1	-	TRBV15	TRBD2	TGTGCCACCAGCAGAGCGCCGGGCGGGAGGCTCGATGAGCAGTTCTTC	CATSRAPGGRLDEQFF
TRBJ1-1	-	TRBV6-2/TRBV6-3	-	TGTGCCAGCAGTTACTCTAGCTACATCAACACTGAAGCTTTCTTT	CASSYSSYINTEAFF
TRBJ2-7	-	TRBV28	TRBD1	TGTGCCAGCAGCCGCACAGGGGTGAGATACGAGCAGTACTTC	CASSRTGVRYEQYF
TRBJ2-7	few	TRBV1	-	-	CTSSQDQVAGGITTPYEQYF
TRBJ2-7	-	TRBV5-4	TRBD2	TGTGCCAGCACCCCAGGGGGGACTAGCGGCATCGGGGAGCAGTACTTC	CASTPGGTSGIGEQYF
TRBJ1-1	-	TRBV5-5	-	TGTGCCAGCAGCTTGGGGGCAGGGCGAGGGAGGGACACTGAAGCTTTCTTT	CASSLGAGRGRDTEAFF
TRBJ1-4	-	TRBV28	-	TGTGCCAGCAGTTTTACACCGGGTTGGGAAAAACTGTTTTTT	CASSFTPGWEKLFF
TRBJ2-2	-	TRBV11-3	TRBD1	TGTGCCAGCAGCAATAGGAGAGGGGGCGTATCCGGGGAGCTGTTTTTT	CASSNRRGGVSGELFF
TRBJ2-2	-	TRBV14	-	TGTGCCAGCAGCCAGCCCGGACATAACACCGGGGAGCTGTTTTTT	CASSQPGHNTGELFF
TRBJ2-7	-	TRBV2	TRBD1	TGTGCCAGCAGCGACCGGACAGGGGGCGAGCAGTACTTC	CASSDRTGGEQYF
TRBJ1-4	-	TRBV2	-	-	CASSVVGQGAQLVF
TRBJ2-7	-	TRBV27	TRBD1	TGTGCCAGCAGTCCGCGCGGGACAGGGCGCGAGCAGTACTTC	CASSPRGTGREQYF
TRBJ2-5	-	TRBV5-1	TRBD1	TGCGCCAGCAGCTCGACAGGGGCCGAAGGGACCCAGTACTTC	CASSSTGAEGTQYF
TRBJ2-7	once	TRBV13	TRBD2	TGTGCCAGCAGCCATGGTGGTAGCGGGGGAACCTACGAGCAGTACTTC	CASSHGGSGGTYEQYF
TRBJ1-1	-	TRBV19	-	TGTGCCAGTACCTGGGGGAGGGCGGGCACTGAAGCTTTCTTT	CASTWGRAGTEAFF
TRBJ1-2	-	TRBV11-3	TRBD1	TGTGCCAGCAGCCAAGGACAGGGGGGTTATGGCTACACCTTC	CASSQGQGGYGYTF
TRBJ2-5	-	TRBV4-1	-	TGCGCCAGCAGCCAAGAGAGAGTGGAGACCCAGTACTTC	CASSQERVETQYF
TRBJ2-7	-	TRBV28	TRBD1	TGTGCCAGCAGTTTAAGTCGGACAGGGCAATACGAGCAGTACTTC	CASSLSRTGQYEQYF
TRBJ2-3	-	TRBV7-2	TRBD2	TGTGCCAGCAGCTTAGGCCCTAGCGGGACAGATACGCAGTATTTT	CASSLGPSGTDTQYF
TRBJ2-7	-	TRBV7-2	TRBD2	TGTGCCAGCAGCTCCGGGGGGGCCGTTTTCGAGCAGTACTTC	CASSSGGAVFEQYF
TRBJ2-1	-	TRBV5-5	-	TGTGCCAGCAGCTCCATGTTTGGGTCTCCGCGGGGCCCCTACAATGAGCAGTTCTTC	CASSSMFGSPRGPYNEQFF
TRBJ2-3	-	TRBV24-1	TRBD2	TGTGCCACCGCGGCAACTAGCGGTATCACAGATACGCAGTATTTT	CATAATSGITDTQYF